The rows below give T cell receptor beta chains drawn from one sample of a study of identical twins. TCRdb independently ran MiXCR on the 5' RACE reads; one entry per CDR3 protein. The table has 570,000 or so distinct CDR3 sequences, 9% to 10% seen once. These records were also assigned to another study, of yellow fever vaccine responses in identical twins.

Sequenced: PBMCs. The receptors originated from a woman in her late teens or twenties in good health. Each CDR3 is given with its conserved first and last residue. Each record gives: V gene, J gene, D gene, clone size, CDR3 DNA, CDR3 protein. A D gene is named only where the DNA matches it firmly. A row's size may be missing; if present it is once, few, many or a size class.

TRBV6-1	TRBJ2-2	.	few	TGTGCCAGCAGGGCTGGGCCTACGAACACCGGGGAGCTGTTTTTT	CASRAGPTNTGELFF
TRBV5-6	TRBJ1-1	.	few	TGTGCCAGCAGCCCGGGGACAAGAGAGAACACTGAAGCTTTCTTT	CASSPGTRENTEAFF
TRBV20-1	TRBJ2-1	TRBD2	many	TGCAGTGCTAGACTAGCGGGAGGGTACAATGAGCAGTTCTTC	CSARLAGGYNEQFF
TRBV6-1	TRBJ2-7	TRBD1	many	TGTGCCAGCAGCCCAACCGGGACAGGGGCGAAATACGAGCAGTACTTC	CASSPTGTGAKYEQYF
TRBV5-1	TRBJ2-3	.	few	TGCGCCAGCACCCCCGGTCGGGGCTCAGATACGCAGTATTTT	CASTPGRGSDTQYF
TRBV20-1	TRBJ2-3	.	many	TGCAGTGCTAGAGTAGGGACTCCCCTCACAGATACGCAGTATTTT	CSARVGTPLTDTQYF
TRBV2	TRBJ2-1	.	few	TGTGCCAGCAGTTCCCCGGGGGCGGACAATGAGCAGTTCTTC	CASSSPGADNEQFF
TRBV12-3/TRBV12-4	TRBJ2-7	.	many	TGTGCCAGCAGCCAGAAGAGCTCCTACGAGCAGTACTTC	CASSQKSSYEQYF
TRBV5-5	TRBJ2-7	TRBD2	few	TGTGCCAGCAGCGAAAATAGCGGGGGCCTTAGCTCCTACGAGCAGTACTTC	CASSENSGGLSSYEQYF
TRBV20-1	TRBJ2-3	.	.	TGCAGTGCTAGAGACCTCCGGACAGCATACACAGATACGCAGTATTTT	CSARDLRTAYTDTQYF